This record covers a single TCR beta chain. Assay used: immunoSEQ multiplex PCR; TCRdb lists only in-frame clones, some missing. The top ten hold 11% to 15% of the sample, which has about 45,000 clones, over 75% seen once. These data originate in a study of blood T cell repertoires in COVID-19. Study at large: Researchers got acute and convalescent COVID-19 samples from the United States, Italy and Spain.

Germline V CDR1 and CDR2: LNHDA, SQIVND (reference sequence). The V and J ends lost 8 bases and 4 bases respectively, with 11 bases between them. The CDR3 runs to 12 residues. The rearrangement links TRBV19 to TRBJ2-5, with D maybe TRBD1 (6 bases). This receptor was identified in a human donor in a cohort sampled during active COVID-19. The specimen was peripheral blood. The DNA for the CDR3 is TGTGCCAGTGACGAAGGGGGAGAGACCCAGTACTTC. Translating it yields CASDEGGETQYF.